This T cell receptor (beta chain) was sequenced during a study of cytomegalovirus exposure and HLA in healthy donors. The study, taken as a whole, reports: It was likely that a cluster of highly shared sequence variants was a sequencing artifact. Later analysis identified a missense DCLRE1C variant that was linked to TCR beta V- and J-gene trimming.

As for this clone: What it binds is not known.

Germline values: CDR1 SGHRS, CDR2 YFSETQ. Trimming cost V 4 bases and J 2 bases; bases outside gene matches: 8. There are 16 residues in the CDR3. This cohort consisted of healthy bone marrow donors. The PCR contained 60 Vbeta and 13 Jbeta primers. The repertoire was sequenced with immunoSEQ multiplex PCR; TCRdb's copy has only in-frame clones and lacks some. The table shows about 140,000 clones, with 75% to 80% occurring only once. Input material: PBMCs. The chain uses TRBV5-1 and TRBJ2-3, with 9 bases identical to TRBD2. This sequence was found in a woman aged 50 to 65 in good health and CMV-seronegative. CDR3 bases: TGCGCCAGCAGCGCCGGGACTAGCATACCCACAGATACGCAGTATTTT. This translates into CASSAGTSIPTDTQYF.